These T cell receptor beta chains were read from a single sample in a study of T cell clonotyping in hematopoietic cell transplantation. Measured with immunoSEQ multiplex PCR; TCRdb has only the in-frame clones, and not every one. The sample records 12,000 to 15,000 clones, 85% to 90% being singletons. The sample here was PBMCs, taken 100 days after allogeneic stem cell transplant. The receptors were gathered from a male patient between 45 and 60 years old who had an allogeneic stem cell transplant from an unrelated donor, so T cells may come from the graft donor. Some clones in this sample may be carry-over from other donors' samples. Both conserved end residues are part of each CDR3. Fields, in order: D gene, V gene, J gene, clone size, CDR3 DNA, CDR3 protein. D genes are given only for firm matches. Clone size is stated in some rows and not others, as once, few, many or a class when expanded.

NA	TRBV6-1	TRBJ1-2	NA	TGTGCCAGCAGTGAACAGGGAGTCTATGGCTACACCTTC	CASSEQGVYGYTF
TRBD1	TRBV11-2	TRBJ2-2	few	TGTGCCAGCAGACCCTCGGACAGGGGGCTTTCTGCCGGGGAGCTGTTTTTT	CASRPSDRGLSAGELFF
TRBD1	TRBV19	TRBJ1-4	NA	TGTGCCAGTAGGACAGGGGGAACTAATGAAAAACTGTTTTTT	CASRTGGTNEKLFF
NA	TRBV30	TRBJ2-1	few	TGTGCCTGGAGTCGGCAAATAAATGAGCAGTTCTTC	CAWSRQINEQFF
TRBD2	TRBV14	TRBJ2-2	NA	TGTGCCAGCAGCCAAGTGGGGAGGGCGTATACCGGGGAGCTGTTTTTT	CASSQVGRAYTGELFF
TRBD2	TRBV5-8	TRBJ2-2	NA	TGTGCCAGCAGCCCACACATTGGACTAGCCGGGGAGCTGTTTTTT	CASSPHIGLAGELFF
NA	TRBV5-6	TRBJ2-2	NA	TGTGCCAGCAGCTCTACGAGGGGGGAATTGAACACCGGGGAGCTGTTTTTT	CASSSTRGELNTGELFF
TRBD2	TRBV9	TRBJ2-5	NA	TGTGCCAGCAGCCGCAGGACTAGCGGACAAGAGACCCAGTACTTC	CASSRRTSGQETQYF
NA	TRBV27	TRBJ2-7	medium-sized	TGTGCCAGCAGTTTAAATCCGGCCTACCCGAGGCACTTC	CASSLNPAYPRHF
NA	TRBV6-1	TRBJ2-7	NA	TGTGCCAGCAGTGAAGCGGGGAGCTCCTACGAGCAGTACTTC	CASSEAGSSYEQYF
TRBD1	TRBV7-2	TRBJ2-2	NA	TGTGCCAGCAGCAGGGACAGTAACACCGGGGAGCTGTTTTTT	CASSRDSNTGELFF
NA	TRBV5-4	TRBJ1-2	NA	TGTGCCAGCAGCTTGGGCACAGGGTCCAACTATGGCTACACCTTC	CASSLGTGSNYGYTF
NA	TRBV19	TRBJ1-2	NA	TGTGCCAGTAGTATACAAGGGGAGCGGGGCTACACCTTC	CASSIQGERGYTF